Sequencing of this TCR beta chain was carried out in a study of blood T cells in healthy people across ages. Study-level points and caveats: A conclusive naive versus antigen-experienced comparison was prevented by the unsorted PBMCs.

This clonotype was seen many times. Its matching antigen is unknown. With each sample, at least 5 micrograms of total RNA were extracted. Through a sample-barcoded 5' primer and a J-beta primer mix, a second PCR was run for roughly 6 to 11 cycles. CDR3-containing paired-end reads numbered at least 2.5 million in each sample. MiXCR, applied by TCRdb to the 5' RACE reads, yields one record per CDR3 protein. In the table there are hundreds of thousands of distinct CDR3 sequences, about 62% of which are singletons. The CDR3 contains 15 residues. CDR1 and CDR2 from the germline V gene are MNHEY and SVGAGI. Germline trimming cut 3 bases from V and 4 bases from J; bases unmatched to any gene: 5.

This chain uses TRBV6-5 with TRBJ1-5, with TRBD1 matching over 8 bases. The sequence came from a man under 40 in good health. Material for sequencing was blood. The CDR3: CASSYSGTGNQPQHF. The DNA of the CDR3 is TGTGCCAGCAGTTATTCGGGGACAGGAAATCAGCCCCAGCATTTT.